The T cell receptor beta chain under discussion was sequenced for a study of CD8+ T cells in alopecia areata. Sampling of alopecia areata patients yielded lesional scalp punch biopsies as well as peripheral blood. A FACSAria was used to sort CD4+ and CD8+ T cells. These cells came from PBMCs. Sequencing templates came from extracted RNA that was reverse transcribed into cDNA. Measured with immunoSEQ multiplex PCR; TCRdb has only the in-frame clones, and not every one. The sample has about 110,000 clones, 45% to 60% seen once. CDR1 SNHLY and CDR2 FYNNEI come from the germline V gene. The V end lost 7 bases, the J end lost 0 bases, and 12 bases lay between the germline ends. The CDR3 contains 14 residues.

The rearrangement joins TRBV2 to TRBJ1-2; D remains unclear. Sequencing was done on a sample of NKG2D-low CD8+ T cells sorted from blood. The origin of this receptor is a human donor with alopecia areata. CDR3 protein: CASKSEGTNYGYTF. The DNA of the CDR3 is TGTGCCAGCAAGTCGGAGGGAACTAACTATGGCTACACCTTC. Filled out from reference TRBV2 and TRBJ1-2, the complete variable domain reads EPEVTQTPSHQVTQMGQEVILRCVPISNHLYFYWYRQILGQKVEFLVSFYNNEISEKSEIFDDQFSVERPDGSNFTLKIRSTKLEDSAMYFCASKSEGTNYGYTFGSGTRLTVV.